This T cell receptor (beta chain) derives from a study of blood T cell repertoires in COVID-19. As for the study in general: Some COVID-19 samples were acute and others convalescent; all came from the United States, Italy and Spain. T cells, B-cell-depleted T cells, or PBMCs supplied cDNA or gDNA.

Residents of approximately 25 US areas, aged roughly 18 to 89 years, made up the participants. What the recovered Cohort 3 donors had was two negative PCRs, clearance, or symptom resolution. Generated by immunoSEQ multiplex PCR, the TCRdb table keeps only in-frame clones and is missing some. There are around 250,000 clones in the sample; around 87% occur only once, and about 1.5% lies in the top ten. The origin of this receptor is a woman aged 50 to 60 who had recovered from COVID-19. Sequencing was done on a sample of PBMCs or T cells enriched from blood (not recorded which).

CDR3: CASSSTGNEQFF. The CDR3 bases are TGTGCCAGCAGCTCGACGGGCAATGAGCAGTTCTTC. The genes are TRBV7-9 and TRBJ2-1; D not certain. The germline V and J ends were trimmed by 4 bases and 6 bases, with 7 bases remaining between them. The CDR3 runs to 12 residues. The germline V gene has CDR1 SEHNR and CDR2 FQNEAQ (reference sequence).